This TCR beta chain was sequenced in a study of T cell repertoires in cytomegalovirus infection. About the research overall: TCR beta signatures that were public indicated CMV infection and matching HLA type. Whole-study findings and limits: HLA-C-restricted, CMV-specific TCR beta clonotypes were dominant ex vivo.

Via MiXCR, TCRdb re-called the reads, giving one row per CDR3 protein. This table has about 570,000 distinct CDR3 sequences, approximately 40% appearing once. As concerns this clonotype: Antigen: not known.

The V gene's germline CDR1 is MNHEY and CDR2 SVGEGT. The CDR3 totals 15 residues. The V gene lost 2 bases and the J gene lost 6 bases, with 17 bases spanning the gap. The sequence was obtained from a human donor in good health (CMV status not recorded). Some clones in this sample may be carry-over from other donors' samples. The specimen was cultured PBMCs, collected from culture after CMV antigen stimulation. This chain connects TRBV6-2 or TRBV6-3 to TRBJ2-7, with D possibly being TRBD1 (6 bases). The CDR3 sequence is CASSYQPQGILEQYF. The CDR3 DNA reads as TGTGCCAGCAGTTACCAGCCACAGGGTATCCTCGAGCAGTACTTC.